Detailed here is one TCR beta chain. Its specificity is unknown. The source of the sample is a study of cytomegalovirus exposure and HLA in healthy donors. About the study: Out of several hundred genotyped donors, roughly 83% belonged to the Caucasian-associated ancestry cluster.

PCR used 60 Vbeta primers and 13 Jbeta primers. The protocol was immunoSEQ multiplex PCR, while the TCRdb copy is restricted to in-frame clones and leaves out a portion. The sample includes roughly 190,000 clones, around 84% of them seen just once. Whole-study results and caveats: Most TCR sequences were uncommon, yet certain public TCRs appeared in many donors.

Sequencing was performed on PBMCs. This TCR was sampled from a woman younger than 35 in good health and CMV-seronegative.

The CDR3: CASSDRDSYGYTF. The DNA for the CDR3 is TGTGCCAGCAGTGACCGGGACAGCTATGGCTACACCTTC. The chain recombines TRBV6-6 with TRBJ1-2, with 7 positions matching TRBD1. Germline loops: CDR1 MNHNY, CDR2 SVGAGI (reference sequence). The junction had 4 bases not matched to a gene; V was cut back by 5 bases and J by 4 bases. The CDR3 contains 13 residues.